This T cell receptor beta chain was sequenced during a study of Graves' ophthalmopathy and Graves' hyperthyroidism. Study information: No treatment had been given when peripheral blood was collected at initial diagnosis. Study observations and caveats: Progression of ophthalmopathy was predicted by the model with around 68% sensitivity and under 75% specificity.

Points on this clonotype: Antigen specificity is unknown.

The TCR beta CDR3 regions underwent amplification from RNA transcripts. An opening RT-PCR round employed HTBI primers and preceded a second-round multiplex PCR. TCRdb itself ran the multiplex PCR reads through MiXCR, one entry per CDR3 protein. The table records about 370,000 distinct CDR3 sequences, about a sixth of them present only once. The V gene lost 2 bases and the J gene lost 1 base, with 11 bases spanning the gap. CDR1 and CDR2 (germline): MNHNS, SASEGT. The CDR3 is 15 residues long. The chain joins TRBV6-1 to TRBJ1-1; D is uncertain. Sequences were obtained from peripheral blood. The receptor's source is an adult woman with stable Graves' hyperthyroidism. The CDR3 DNA sequence: TGTGCCAGCAGTGAAAGGTGGAGCGCGAACACTGAAGCTTTCTTT. Residues: CASSERWSANTEAFF.